This T cell receptor (beta chain) was captured by sequencing in a study of T cell changes during pregnancy in multiple sclerosis. The CDR3 sequence is 14 residues long. Germline V gene sequence: CDR1 LNHDA, CDR2 SQIVND (reference sequence). Trimming stripped 5 bases from V and 2 bases from J, with 13 bases between. The table came from immunoSEQ multiplex PCR; TCRdb's copy has only in-frame clones and leaves some out. Among some 77,000 clones listed, around nine tenths were seen once. The sample here was CD4+ T cells from peripheral blood mononuclear cells, taken before pregnancy. The TCR comes from a female donor with multiple sclerosis, enrolled in a pregnancy study. J is TRBJ2-7 and V is TRBV19; D unclear. CDR3 region: CASSPTTRPYEQYF. CDR3 DNA sequence: TGTGCCAGTAGTCCAACGACTCGCCCCTACGAGCAGTACTTC.